This TCR beta chain was observed in a study of OX40 agonist ivuxolimab in advanced cancers. Sequenced by immunoSEQ multiplex PCR; TCRdb stores in-frame clones only, minus some. The sample lists tens of thousands of clones; around 86% were seen once. Per germline, CDR1 GTSNPN and CDR2 SVGIG (reference sequence). CDR3 length: 13 residues. V was shortened by 2 bases and J by 2 bases, with 9 bases between the two germline ends. The starting material was CD4+ or CD8+ T cells sorted from blood, obtained in a trial of the OX40 agonist ivuxolimab. V is TRBV30 and J is TRBJ1-2; D is unclear. The TCR originated in an adult with an advanced solid tumor such as melanoma, head and neck, liver or kidney cancer. The CDR3 coding sequence is TGTGCCTGGAGTTACGCAGCCAACTATGGCTACACCTTC. Translation gives CAWSYAANYGYTF.